This T cell receptor (beta chain) was profiled in a study of human T cells and chemical hapten exposure (dated by TCRdb to about 2021). About the study as a whole: For sensitization, 2% DPC in acetone was applied to a 2 cm by 2 cm area of upper inner arm skin. Weekly therapeutic DPC doses were additionally applied to the scalp of patients throughout the roughly 24-week study period. Patch testing was performed on the upper back with Finn chambers containing 0.01% DPC, and the patch tests were scored after 6 days according to International Contact Dermatitis Research Group standards. Alopecia areata with under or over 50% scalp involvement, alopecia totalis and alopecia universalis were represented in the patient cohort, which was mostly female. The libraries were sequenced as a pool, and the TCR yield per sample differed mostly because of small variations in library volumes within the pool. Peripheral blood TCR repertoire changes were tracked in vivo in alopecia patients during primary and secondary sensitization to the hapten diphenylcyclopropenone (DPC). Blood samples were taken from patients before sensitization (week 0) and at 2, 6 and about 24 weeks after DPC sensitization. Blood for TCR sequencing was provided by twenty-nine alopecia patients at one to four time points (pre-sensitization, 2, 6 and 24 weeks). The paper's findings and limits, for the study overall: After repeated subsampling, changes were observed in the strength of the expansion versus patch-test correlation and in the threshold at which the correlation became significant. No change with DPC sensitization was found in the number of TCRs above 1 in 1000 frequency, and no evidence of global repertoire structure alterations was found. The number of PT1 expanded TCRs positively correlated with patch test score, significant at thresholds 8, 16 and 32 but not 4. Because every patient had alopecia, a presumed autoimmune disease, the patients' immune response might differ from that of healthy individuals. Significantly more large CDR3 similarity clusters were formed by expanded TCRs than by pre-sensitization or healthy control sets, consistent with antigen-driven responses.

Libraries came from RACE. The sample was run on a NextSeq 500. Library preparation attached unique molecular identifiers to individual cDNA molecules for quantitative, reproducible TCR counting. Each blood RNA sample was used to sequence both TCR alpha and TCR beta chains. As for how the authors treated the data: The median number of TCRs per sample was around 96,000, ranging from about 20,000 to 690,600. V, J and CDR3 annotation of the TCR reads was performed with the Decombinator software suite. To make PS versus PT1 abundance plots, every sample was subsampled to the same number of TCRs (28,000). TCRs were defined as expanded if absent before sensitization and observed at least eight times at the 2-week time point. The public sequencing data were trimmed at Q25 with fastp and processed into clonotypes with MiXCR by TCRdb, which kept only in-frame beta chains. One record per CDR3 amino acid sequence lists the most common genes and DNA. For this entry, the V and J calls and clone size follow TCRdb and not the study's own pipeline. This sample has approximately 400,000 distinct CDR3 sequences in its table, and about 4.4% of those were observed once. Of the sample, approximately 2.5% is held by the ten largest clones.

In the paper's terms, the time point label means: patch test 1, 2 weeks after DPC sensitization. The treatment or condition label here, explained by the study, means: therapeutic diphenylcyclopropenone sensitization with weekly scalp DPC. At every patch-test visit, the blood draw took place before the patch test was put on. Eligible patients were aged 18 to 70, diagnosed with alopecia, deemed suitable for DPC therapy, and excluded if pregnant. Unfractionated whole blood was collected in Tempus Blood RNA tubes, and total RNA was extracted from that blood. Regarding this clonotype: Its binding antigen is unknown. The record has no base qualities; no much larger clone is one base away.

V is pared back by 3 bases and J by 5 bases, with 15 bases lying between the germline termini. Measured from the cysteine to the phenylalanine, the CDR3 is 15 residues long. Just the 45-base CDR3 DNA is kept, in frame starting at base 1. The germline V gene provides CDR1 KGHSH and CDR2 LQKENI. Specimen: whole blood, collected in connection with sensitization to the hapten diphenylcyclopropenone (DPC). The TCR was taken from a woman in her forties or fifties with alopecia areata. Some clones in this sample may be carry-over from other donors' samples. The V and J genes are TRBV18 and TRBJ2-3; the D gene is possibly TRBD2, with 7 bases matching. The CDR3 has the sequence CASSPEGGRQDTQYF. The nucleotide sequence is given as TGTGCCAGCTCACCCGAGGGGGGGCGACAAGATACGCAGTATTTT.